Presented here are 6 T cell receptor beta chains from one specimen sequenced in a study of T cell clonality in common variable immunodeficiency. The repertoire was sequenced with immunoSEQ multiplex PCR; TCRdb's copy has only in-frame clones and lacks some. In total the sample includes fewer than 55,000 clones, none of them seen once. The sample consisted of peripheral blood mononuclear cells. These receptors originate from a person aged 18 to 75 in good health.

The table lists this clone with many counts. Read data end 3 residues before the CDR3 end; the end is taken from the germline J gene. The chain recombines TRBV19 with TRBJ2-5, with TRBD1 matching over 8 bases. Germline-derived CDR1 and CDR2 are LNHDA and SQIVND (reference sequence). The trim removed 5 bases at V and 4 bases at J, leaving 3 bases unmatched. This CDR3 region has 13 residues. The CDR3 DNA, read in part, is TGTGCCAGTAGTCCAGGGGGCTTAGAGACC. It encodes CASSPGGLET. The whole CDR3 protein is CASSPGGLETQYF.

Ten or more counts support this clone. The read falls 3 residues short of the CDR3 end, and the missing part is taken from the germline J gene. The chain recombines TRBV2 with TRBJ1-5, with D perhaps TRBD1 (6 bases). Trimming left V 4 bases short and J 4 bases short, with 11 bases between. The length of the CDR3 is 14 residues. Germline lookup yields CDR1 SNHLY and CDR2 FYNNEI. CDR3 loop: CASSVDRKNQPQHF. Partial CDR3 DNA: TGTGCCAGCAGTGTCGACAGGAAGAATCAGCCC.

This clone has ten or more counts. The CDR3 end lies 3 residues beyond the end of the read and is filled in from the germline J gene. This rearrangement joins TRBV28 to TRBJ2-7; TRBD1 is a possible D gene (5 bases). The CDR3 has 14 residues. Germline V gives CDR1 MDHEN, CDR2 SYDVKM. The V gene lost 6 bases and the J gene lost 2 bases, with 14 bases spanning the gap. The covered CDR3 bases are TGTGCCAGCAGCTCAGGGCCGGTGACCTACGAG. It translates to CASSSGPVTYE. The CDR3 in full is CASSSGPVTYEQYF.

In this sample, this clone turned up many times. The read terminates 3 residues ahead of where the CDR3 ends, so the germline J gene completes it. V is TRBV4-1 and J is TRBJ1-1, with TRBD1 matching over 9 bases. This CDR3 contains 15 residues. J was trimmed by 3 bases and V by 4 bases; bases with no gene match: 6. From germline, CDR1 is MGHRA and CDR2 YSYEKL. CDR3 sequence reads: CASSRADRGDTEAFF. Incomplete CDR3 DNA: TGCGCCAGCAGCCGAGCGGACAGGGGAGACACTGAA.

This clone showed up many times. The CDR3 end falls 3 residues outside the read, so it is completed with the germline J gene. The rearrangement uses TRBV6-4 and TRBJ2-3, with D possibly being TRBD1 (6 bases). CDR3 length: 15 residues. V was pared by 5 bases and J by 4 bases, with 16 bases between. Per the germline V gene, CDR1 is MRHNA and CDR2 is SNTAGT. The part of the CDR3 DNA that was read is TGTGCCAGCAGTCTAACCGGGACATCATCAGATACG. Translated: CASSLTGTSSDT. From start to end, the CDR3 is CASSLTGTSSDTQYF.

This clone showed up many times. The read gets to within 3 residues of the CDR3 end, and the germline J gene fills in the rest. The V and J genes are TRBV2 and TRBJ2-6; 10 positions match TRBD2. J gave up 2 bases and V 6 bases, and 7 bases lay outside the gene matches. The V gene's germline CDR1 is SNHLY and CDR2 FYNNEI. The CDR3 consists of 17 residues. The part of the CDR3 DNA that was read is TGTGCCAGCAGGGAACTAGCGGGACTCCCTGGGGCCAACGTC. As protein: CASRELAGLPGANV. The whole CDR3 reads CASRELAGLPGANVLTF.